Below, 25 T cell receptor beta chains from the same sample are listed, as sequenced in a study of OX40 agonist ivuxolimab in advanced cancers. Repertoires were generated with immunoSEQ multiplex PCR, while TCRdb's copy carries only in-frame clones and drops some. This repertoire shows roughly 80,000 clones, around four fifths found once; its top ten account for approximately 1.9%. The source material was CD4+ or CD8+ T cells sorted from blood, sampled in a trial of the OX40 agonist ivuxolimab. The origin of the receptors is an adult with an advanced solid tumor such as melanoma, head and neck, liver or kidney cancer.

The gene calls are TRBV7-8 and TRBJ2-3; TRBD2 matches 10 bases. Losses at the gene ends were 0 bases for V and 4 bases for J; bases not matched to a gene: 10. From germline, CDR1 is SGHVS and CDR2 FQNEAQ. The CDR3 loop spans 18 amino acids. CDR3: CASSLATSGTSVSDTQYF. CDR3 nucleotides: TGTGCCAGCAGCTTAGCAACTTCGGGGACTAGCGTCTCAGATACGCAGTATTTT.

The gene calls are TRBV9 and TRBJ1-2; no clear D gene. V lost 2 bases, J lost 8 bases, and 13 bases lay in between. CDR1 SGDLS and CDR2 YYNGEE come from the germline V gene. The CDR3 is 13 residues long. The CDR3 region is CASSVTQSEGYTF. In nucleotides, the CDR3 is TGTGCCAGCAGCGTGACCCAATCGGAAGGCTACACCTTC.

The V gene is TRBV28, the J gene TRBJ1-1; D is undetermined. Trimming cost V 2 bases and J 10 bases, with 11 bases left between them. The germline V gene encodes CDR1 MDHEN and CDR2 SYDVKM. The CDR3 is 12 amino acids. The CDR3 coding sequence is TGTGCCAGCAGTTTAAGTAGGGTACCAGCTTTCTTT. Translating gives CASSLSRVPAFF. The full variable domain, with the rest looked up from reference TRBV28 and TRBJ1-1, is DVKVTQSSRYLVKRTGEKVFLECVQDMDHENMFWYRQDPGLGLRLIYFSYDVKMKEKGDIPEGYSVSREKKERFSLILESASTNQTSMYLCASSLSRVPAFFGQGTRLTVV.

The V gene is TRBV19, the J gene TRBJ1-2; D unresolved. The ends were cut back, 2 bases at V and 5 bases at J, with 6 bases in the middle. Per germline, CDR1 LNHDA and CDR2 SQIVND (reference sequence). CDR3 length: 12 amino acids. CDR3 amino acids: CASSIWGYGYTF. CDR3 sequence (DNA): TGTGCCAGTAGTATATGGGGTTATGGCTACACCTTC. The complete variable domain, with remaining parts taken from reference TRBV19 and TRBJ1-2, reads DGGITQSPKYLFRKEGQNVTLSCEQNLNHDAMYWYRQDPGQGLRLIYYSQIVNDFQKGDIAEGYSVSREKKESFPLTVTSAQKNPTAFYLCASSIWGYGYTFGSGTRLTVV.

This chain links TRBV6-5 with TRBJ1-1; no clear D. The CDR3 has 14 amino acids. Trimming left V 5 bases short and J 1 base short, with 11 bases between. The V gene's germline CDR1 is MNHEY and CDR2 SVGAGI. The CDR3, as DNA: TGTGCCAGCAGTCGGGGAGTGAGGAACACTGAAGCTTTCTTT. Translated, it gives CASSRGVRNTEAFF.

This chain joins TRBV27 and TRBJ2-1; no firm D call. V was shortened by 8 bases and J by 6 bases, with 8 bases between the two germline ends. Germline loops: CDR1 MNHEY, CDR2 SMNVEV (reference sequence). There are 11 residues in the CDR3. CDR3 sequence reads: CASHRSNEQFF. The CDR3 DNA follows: TGTGCCAGCCACCGATCCAATGAGCAGTTCTTC.

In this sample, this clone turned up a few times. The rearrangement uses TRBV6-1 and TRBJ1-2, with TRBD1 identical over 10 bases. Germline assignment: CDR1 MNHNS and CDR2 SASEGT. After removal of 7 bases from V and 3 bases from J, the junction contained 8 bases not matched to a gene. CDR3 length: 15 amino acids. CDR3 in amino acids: CASTPGQGVHYGYTF. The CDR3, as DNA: TGTGCCAGCACCCCCGGACAGGGGGTCCACTATGGCTACACCTTC.

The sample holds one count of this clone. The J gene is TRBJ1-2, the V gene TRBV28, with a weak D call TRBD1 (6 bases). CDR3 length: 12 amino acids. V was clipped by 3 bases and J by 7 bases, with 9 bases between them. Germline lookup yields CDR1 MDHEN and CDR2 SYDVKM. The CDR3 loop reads CASSLTGGGYTF. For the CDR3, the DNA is TGTGCCAGCAGTTTGACAGGCGGTGGCTACACCTTC.

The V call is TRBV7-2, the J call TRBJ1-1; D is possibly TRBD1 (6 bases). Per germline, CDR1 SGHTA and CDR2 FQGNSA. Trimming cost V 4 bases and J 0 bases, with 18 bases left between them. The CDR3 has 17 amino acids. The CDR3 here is CASSSSRGRGLNTEAFF. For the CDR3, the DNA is TGTGCCAGCAGCTCCTCCCGCGGGCGGGGGCTGAACACTGAAGCTTTCTTT.

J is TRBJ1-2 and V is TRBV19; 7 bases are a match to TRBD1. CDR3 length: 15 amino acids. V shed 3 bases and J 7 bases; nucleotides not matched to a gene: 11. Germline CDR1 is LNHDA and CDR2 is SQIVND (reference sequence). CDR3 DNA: TGTGCCAGTAGTATCTTCGCCCAGGGGGTCGGTGGCTACACCTTC. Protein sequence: CASSIFAQGVGGYTF.

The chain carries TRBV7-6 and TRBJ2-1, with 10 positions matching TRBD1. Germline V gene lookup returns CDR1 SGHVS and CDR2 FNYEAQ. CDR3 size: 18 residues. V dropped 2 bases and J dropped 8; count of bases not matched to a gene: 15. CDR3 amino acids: CASSLRGRGQGIWDEQFF. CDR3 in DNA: TGTGCCAGCAGCTTACGAGGGAGGGGACAGGGGATTTGGGATGAGCAGTTCTTC.

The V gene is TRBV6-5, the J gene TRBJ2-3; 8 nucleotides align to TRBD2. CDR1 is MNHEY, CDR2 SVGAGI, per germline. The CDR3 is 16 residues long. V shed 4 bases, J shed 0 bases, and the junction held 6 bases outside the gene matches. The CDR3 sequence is CASSSHGGASTDTQYF. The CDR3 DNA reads TGTGCCAGCAGTTCCCACGGGGGGGCGAGCACAGATACGCAGTATTTT.

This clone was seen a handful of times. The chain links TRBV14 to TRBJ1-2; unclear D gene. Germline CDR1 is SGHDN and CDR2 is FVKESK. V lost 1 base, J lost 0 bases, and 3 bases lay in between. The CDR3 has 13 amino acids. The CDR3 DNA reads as TGTGCCAGCAGCCAAGGAACTAACTATGGCTACACCTTC. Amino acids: CASSQGTNYGYTF.

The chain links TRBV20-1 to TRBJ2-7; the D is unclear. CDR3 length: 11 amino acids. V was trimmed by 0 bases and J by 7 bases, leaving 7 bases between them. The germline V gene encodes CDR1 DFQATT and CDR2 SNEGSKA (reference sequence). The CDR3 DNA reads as TGCAGTGCTAGAGATTTGGAGGAGCAGTACTTC. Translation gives CSARDLEEQYF.

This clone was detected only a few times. The CDR3 reads CSAQVGTEAFF. DNA for the CDR3: TGCAGTGCCCAGGTGGGGACAGAAGCTTTCTTT. This sequence joins TRBV20-1 and TRBJ1-1; tentatively, D is TRBD1 (6 bases). V dropped 6 bases and J dropped 8 bases, with 13 bases sitting between them. The V gene's germline CDR1 is DFQATT and CDR2 SNEGSKA (reference sequence). CDR3 size: 11 residues.

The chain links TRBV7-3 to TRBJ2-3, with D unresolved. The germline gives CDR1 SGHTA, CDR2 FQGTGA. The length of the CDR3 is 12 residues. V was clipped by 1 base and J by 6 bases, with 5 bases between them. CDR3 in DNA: TGTGCCAGCAGCTTAAGCGGTGATACGCAGTATTTT. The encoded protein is CASSLSGDTQYF. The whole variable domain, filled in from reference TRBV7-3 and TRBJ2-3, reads GAGVSQTPSNKVTEKGKYVELRCDPISGHTALYWYRQSLGQGPEFLIYFQGTGAADDSGLPNDRFFAVRPEGSVSTLKIQRTERGDSAVYLCASSLSGDTQYFGPGTRLTVL.

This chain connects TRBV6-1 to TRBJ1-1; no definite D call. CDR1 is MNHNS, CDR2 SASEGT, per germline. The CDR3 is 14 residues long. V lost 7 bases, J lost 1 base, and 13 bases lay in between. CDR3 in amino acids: CASTRRLGNTEAFF. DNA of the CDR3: TGTGCCAGCACTCGGCGTTTGGGGAACACTGAAGCTTTCTTT.

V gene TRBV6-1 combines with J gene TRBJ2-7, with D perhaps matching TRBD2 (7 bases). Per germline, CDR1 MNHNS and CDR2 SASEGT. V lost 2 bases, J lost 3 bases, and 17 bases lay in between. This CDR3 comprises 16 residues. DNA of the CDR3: TGTGCCAGCAGTGAATGGGGGGGCGGGGGAAGCTACGAGCAGTACTTC. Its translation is CASSEWGGGGSYEQYF.

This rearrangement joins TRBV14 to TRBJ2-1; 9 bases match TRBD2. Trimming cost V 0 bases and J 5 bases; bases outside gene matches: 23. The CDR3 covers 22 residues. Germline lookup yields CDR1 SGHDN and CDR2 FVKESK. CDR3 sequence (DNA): TGTGCCAGCAGCCAAGAGGGACTAGCAAGGGGGCCAGAGGGAATCTTACACAATGAGCAGTTCTTC. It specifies CASSQEGLARGPEGILHNEQFF.

In nucleotides, the CDR3 is TGTGCCAGCAGCTTGGATGTCGGTCTGAAGGGTTTCTTT. As protein: CASSLDVGLKGFF. This chain links TRBV5-5 with TRBJ1-1, with unresolved D. Trimming took 0 bases from V and 13 from J, leaving 16 bases between them. Germline V gene data show CDR1 as SGHKS and CDR2 as YYEKEE (reference sequence). This CDR3 is built from 13 residues. Full variable domain (rest looked up from reference TRBV5-5 and TRBJ1-1): DAGVTQSPTHLIKTRGQQVTLRCSPISGHKSVSWYQQVLGQGPQFIFQYYEKEERGRGNFPDRFSARQFPNYSSELNVNALLLGDSALYLCASSLDVGLKGFFGQGTRLTVV.

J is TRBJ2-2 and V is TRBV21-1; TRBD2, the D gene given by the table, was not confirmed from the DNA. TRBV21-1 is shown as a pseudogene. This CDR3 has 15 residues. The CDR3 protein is CASSLAGARTGELFF. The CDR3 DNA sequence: TGTGCCAGCAGCCTGGCGGGGGCGAGGACCGGGGAGCTGTTTTTT.

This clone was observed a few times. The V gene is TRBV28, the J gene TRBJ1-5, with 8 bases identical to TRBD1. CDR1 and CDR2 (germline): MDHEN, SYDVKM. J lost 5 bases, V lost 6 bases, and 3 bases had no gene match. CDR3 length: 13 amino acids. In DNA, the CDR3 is TGTGCCAGCAGGCAGGGGGCGGATCAGCCCCAGCATTTT. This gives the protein CASRQGADQPQHF.

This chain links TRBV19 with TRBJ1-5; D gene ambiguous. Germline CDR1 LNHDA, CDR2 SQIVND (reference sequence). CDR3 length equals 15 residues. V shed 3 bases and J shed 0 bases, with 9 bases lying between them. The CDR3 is CASSILLGSNQPQHF. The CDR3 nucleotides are TGTGCCAGTAGTATTTTACTTGGTAGCAATCAGCCCCAGCATTTT. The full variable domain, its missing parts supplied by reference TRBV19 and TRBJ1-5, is DGGITQSPKYLFRKEGQNVTLSCEQNLNHDAMYWYRQDPGQGLRLIYYSQIVNDFQKGDIAEGYSVSREKKESFPLTVTSAQKNPTAFYLCASSILLGSNQPQHFGDGTRLSIL.

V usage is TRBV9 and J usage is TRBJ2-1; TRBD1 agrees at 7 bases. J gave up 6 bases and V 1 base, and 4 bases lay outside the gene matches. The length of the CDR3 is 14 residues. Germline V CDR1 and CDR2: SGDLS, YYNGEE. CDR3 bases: TGTGCCAGCAGCGTAAACAGACAGGGCAATGAGCAGTTCTTC. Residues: CASSVNRQGNEQFF.

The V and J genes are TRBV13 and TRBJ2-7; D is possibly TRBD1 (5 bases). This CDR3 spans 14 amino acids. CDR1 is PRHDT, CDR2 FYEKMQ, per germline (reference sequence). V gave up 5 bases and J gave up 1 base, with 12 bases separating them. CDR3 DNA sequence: TGTGCCAGCAGCCGTCCCGACAGTTCCTACGAGCAGTACTTC. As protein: CASSRPDSSYEQYF.